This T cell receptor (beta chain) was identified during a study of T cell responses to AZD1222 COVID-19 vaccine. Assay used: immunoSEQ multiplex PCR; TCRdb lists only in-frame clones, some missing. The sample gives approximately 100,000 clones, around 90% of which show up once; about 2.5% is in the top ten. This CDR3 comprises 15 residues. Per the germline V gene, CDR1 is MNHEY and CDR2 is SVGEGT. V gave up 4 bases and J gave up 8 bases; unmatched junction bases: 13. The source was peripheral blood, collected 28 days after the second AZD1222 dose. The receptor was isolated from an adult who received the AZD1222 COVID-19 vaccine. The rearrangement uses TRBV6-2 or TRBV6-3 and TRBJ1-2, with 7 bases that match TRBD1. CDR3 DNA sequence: TGTGCCAGCAGTTCCGAATTCCGGGACAGTAAAGGCTACACCTTC. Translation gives CASSSEFRDSKGYTF.